This is a list of T cell receptor beta chains from one sample in a study of T cell repertoires in cytomegalovirus infection. Using its own MiXCR run on the reads, TCRdb lists one record per CDR3 protein. The table has hundreds of thousands of distinct CDR3 sequences, 20% to 25% seen once; the top ten hold roughly 8%. The sample comprised CD8+ T cells from PBMCs. All receptors come from a human donor in good health (CMV status not recorded). Some clones in this sample may be carry-over from other donors' samples. Each CDR3 is given with its conserved first and last residue. The D gene is left open where the match is weak. A clone size is listed for some rows: how often the clone was seen (once, few, many), or a class if it is expanded.

abundance,len,d_gene,j_gene,v_gene,CDR3aa,CDR3nt
NA,12,NA,TRBJ2-4,TRBV7-9,CASSYSKNIQYF,TGTGCCAGCAGCTATTCCAAAAACATTCAGTACTTC
few,14,TRBD2,TRBJ2-3,TRBV20-1,CSGSSGAPLYTQYF,TGCAGTGGCTCTAGCGGGGCACCCCTCTATACGCAGTATTTT
once,18,TRBD2,TRBJ2-2,TRBV28,CASSFLRAGGQISGEPFF,TGTGCCAGCAGTTTCCTTCGAGCGGGGGGGCAGATCTCCGGGGAGCCGTTTTTT
NA,16,NA,TRBJ2-6,TRBV6-2/TRBV6-3,CASTPGQIGGANVLTF,TGTGCCAGCACCCCGGGGCAAATAGGGGGGGCCAACGTCCTGACTTTC
once,14,TRBD2,TRBJ2-5,TRBV5-6,CASSSTSGVETQYF,TGTGCCAGCAGCTCTACTAGCGGGGTAGAGACCCAGTACTTC
few,16,TRBD2,TRBJ2-3,TRBV6-6,CASSMTSGGRGDTQYF,TGTGCCAGCAGTATGACTAGCGGGGGGCGGGGAGATACGCAGTATTTT
NA,14,NA,TRBJ2-5,TRBV20-1,CSATPAEGIETQYF,TGCAGTGCTACCCCGGCGGAGGGGATAGAGACCCAGTACTTC
NA,19,TRBD2,TRBJ2-3,TRBV4-1,CASSQDQRLAGGAGDTQYF,TGCGCCAGCAGCCAAGATCAAAGACTAGCGGGGGGCGCCGGGGATACGCAGTATTTT
many,17,TRBD2,TRBJ2-5,TRBV7-2,CASSLASGGFIGETQYF,TGTGCCAGCAGCTTGGCTAGCGGGGGGTTTATAGGAGAGACCCAGTACTTC
few,15,TRBD2,TRBJ2-7,TRBV7-8,CASSLSGLADYEQYF,TGTGCCAGCAGCTTAAGTGGACTAGCGGATTACGAGCAGTACTTC
many,14,TRBD1,TRBJ2-3,TRBV7-6,CASSSRQGENTQYF,TGTGCCAGCAGCTCCCGACAGGGAGAGAATACGCAGTATTTT
NA,12,NA,TRBJ1-4,TRBV7-9,CASSLRTEKLFF,TGTGCCAGCAGCTTACGGACCGAAAAACTGTTTTTT
NA,17,TRBD2,TRBJ2-7,TRBV19,CASSRLAGGSLSYEQYF,TGTGCCAGTAGTCGATTAGCGGGGGGTTCTCTCTCCTACGAGCAGTACTTC
NA,12,NA,TRBJ2-2,TRBV25-1,CASSASGGELFF,TGTGCCAGCAGTGCGTCAGGCGGGGAGCTGTTTTTT
many,16,NA,TRBJ2-3,TRBV7-2,CASSLLLRLPTDTQYF,TGTGCCAGCAGCCTACTACTACGCCTACCCACAGATACGCAGTATTTT
many,14,NA,TRBJ2-2,TRBV7-2,CASSYLGQSGELFF,TGTGCCAGCAGCTACCTGGGACAATCCGGGGAGCTGTTTTTT
few,17,NA,TRBJ2-2,TRBV4-3,CASSTDRAGAMEGELFF,TGCGCCAGCAGCACCGACCGGGCGGGGGCGATGGAAGGGGAGCTGTTTTTT
few,15,NA,TRBJ2-2,TRBV20-1,CSARGLIVNTGELFF,TGCAGTGCTAGGGGACTCATAGTGAACACCGGGGAGCTGTTTTTT
NA,18,NA,TRBJ2-2,TRBV7-3,CASSLTAVGAGFPGELFF,TGTGCCAGCAGCTTAACGGCGGTAGGGGCGGGCTTCCCCGGGGAGCTGTTTTTT
NA,15,TRBD2,TRBJ2-1,TRBV20-1,CSARSLGRGGNEQFF,TGCAGTGCTAGAAGTCTGGGCCGCGGGGGCAATGAGCAGTTCTTC
few,17,TRBD2,TRBJ2-3,TRBV6-6,CAISPPERGGSTDTQYF,TGTGCCATATCCCCCCCGGAACGGGGGGGAAGCACAGATACGCAGTATTTT
NA,15,TRBD1,TRBJ1-1,TRBV5-5,CASSFDRGLNTEAFF,TGTGCCAGCAGCTTCGACAGGGGGTTAAACACTGAAGCTTTCTTT
few,12,NA,TRBJ2-7,TRBV7-6,CACGGALDEQYF,TGTGCCTGCGGGGGCGCCTTGGACGAGCAGTACTTC
NA,13,NA,TRBJ1-2,TRBV5-4,CASSFRSNYGYTF,TGTGCCAGCAGCTTCCGGTCTAACTATGGCTACACCTTC
many,16,TRBD2,TRBJ2-1,TRBV7-8,CASSLEGGGAYNEQFF,TGTGCCAGCAGCTTAGAGGGCGGGGGGGCCTACAATGAGCAGTTCTTC
NA,16,TRBD2,TRBJ2-5,TRBV6-1,CASSEARTSGRETQYF,TGTGCCAGCAGTGAAGCGAGGACTAGCGGGAGAGAGACCCAGTACTTC
many,13,NA,TRBJ2-1,TRBV11-1,CASRQGLYNEQFF,TGTGCCAGCAGACAGGGTCTCTACAATGAGCAGTTCTTC